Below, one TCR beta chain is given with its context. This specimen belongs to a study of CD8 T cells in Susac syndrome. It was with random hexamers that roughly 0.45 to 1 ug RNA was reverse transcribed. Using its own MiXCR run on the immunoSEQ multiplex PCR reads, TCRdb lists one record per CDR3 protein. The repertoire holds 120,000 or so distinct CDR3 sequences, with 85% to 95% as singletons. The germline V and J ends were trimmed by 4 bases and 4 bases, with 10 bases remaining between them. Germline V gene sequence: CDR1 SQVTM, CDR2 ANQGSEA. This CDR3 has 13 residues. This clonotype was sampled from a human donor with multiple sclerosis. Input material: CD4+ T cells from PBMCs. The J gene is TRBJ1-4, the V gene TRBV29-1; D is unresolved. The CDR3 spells CSVGGRLNEKLFF. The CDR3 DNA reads TGCAGCGTTGGCGGGAGACTTAATGAAAAACTGTTTTTT.